The 10 T cell receptor beta chains listed next were all sequenced from one sample in a study of shared clonotypes between healthy human individuals. Some clones are missing from TCRdb's copy, which holds only in-frame ones; the method was immunoSEQ multiplex PCR. Among 2,500,000 or so clones, about nine tenths were seen once, and the ten largest hold 0.37%. Sequencing was performed on naive CD4+ T cells from PBMCs. Subset defined: CD45RA+ positively selected. These receptor sequences come from a man aged 18-30 years in good health. Some clones in this sample may be carry-over from other donors' samples.

V and J are TRBV4-3 and TRBJ2-5, with 8 bases aligning to TRBD1. There are 15 residues in the CDR3. Germline V gene lookup returns CDR1 LGHNA and CDR2 YSLEER. V shed 4 bases, J shed 1 base, and the junction held 5 bases outside the gene matches. The CDR3 spells CASSRVTGAQETQYF. The CDR3 DNA follows: TGCGCCAGCAGCCGAGTGACAGGGGCCCAAGAGACCCAGTACTTC.

The gene calls are TRBV18 and TRBJ1-3; D remains ambiguous. Trimming shortened V by 4 bases and J by 1 base, and 20 bases separated the two germline ends. This CDR3 has 18 residues. Germline CDR1 reads KGHSH; CDR2 reads LQKENI. CDR3 DNA: TGTGCCAGCTCACAAGACCTGACGGGCTGGGGTTCTGGAAACACCATATATTTT. Amino acid sequence: CASSQDLTGWGSGNTIYF.

This chain joins TRBV6-5 and TRBJ2-7; a possible D gene is TRBD2 (8 bases). V gave up 6 bases and J gave up 3 bases, with 18 bases separating them. Germline V CDR1 and CDR2: MNHEY, SVGAGI. The CDR3 length is 15 residues. CDR3 in amino acids: CASSLRDSGGYEQYF. The CDR3 DNA is TGTGCCAGCAGCCTTAGGGACAGCGGGGGCTACGAGCAGTACTTC.

The chain carries TRBV7-2 and TRBJ2-3, with TRBD1 as a possible D gene (5 bases). The length of the CDR3 is 15 residues. From germline, CDR1 is SGHTA and CDR2 FQGNSA. V lost 2 bases, J lost 5 bases, and 14 bases lay in between. The CDR3 loop is CASSLRQTEVDTQYF. CDR3 nucleotides: TGTGCCAGCAGCTTAAGACAGACTGAGGTAGATACGCAGTATTTT.

The chain joins TRBV11-2 to TRBJ1-1; 9 bases match TRBD1. This CDR3 is 15 amino acids long. Trimming removed 4 bases from V and 1 base from J; junction bases left unmatched: 4. Germline CDR1 SGHAT, CDR2 FQNNGV. CDR3 in DNA: TGTGCCAGCAGCTACTACAGGGGGCCGAACACTGAAGCTTTCTTT. Its translation: CASSYYRGPNTEAFF.

The chain links TRBV28 to TRBJ1-5, with D possibly matching TRBD1 (5 bases). Germline lookup yields CDR1 MDHEN and CDR2 SYDVKM. V lost 5 bases, J lost 0 bases, and 17 bases lay in between. This CDR3 comprises 17 residues. Written as DNA, the CDR3 is TGTGCCAGCAGTCGAGCGGGGACGGGATATAGCAATCAGCCCCAGCATTTT. Translating it yields CASSRAGTGYSNQPQHF.

The sample holds a few counts of this clone. V gene TRBV4-1 combines with J gene TRBJ1-2; TRBD1 aligns across 12 bases. V lost 3 bases and J lost 8; bases outside the gene matches: 7. Germline CDR1 MGHRA, CDR2 YSYEKL. This CDR3 is 15 amino acids long. The CDR3 DNA follows: TGCGCCAGCAGCCACGTGGGACAGGGGGCGAAAGGCTACACCTTC. It encodes CASSHVGQGAKGYTF.

V usage is TRBV10-3 and J usage is TRBJ2-3, with D hard to call. The V end lost 2 bases, the J end lost 2 bases, and 2 bases lay between the germline ends. Germline V gene lookup returns CDR1 ENHRY and CDR2 SYGVKD. CDR3 length: 12 residues. The CDR3: CAISENTDTQYF. The CDR3 DNA is TGTGCCATCAGTGAGAACACAGATACGCAGTATTTT.

The V and J genes are TRBV14 and TRBJ1-1; the match to TRBD1 covers 7 bases. J was trimmed by 5 bases and V by 2 bases; bases with no gene match: 5. The germline V gene has CDR1 SGHDN and CDR2 FVKESK. The CDR3 spans 14 residues. CDR3 DNA sequence: TGTGCCAGCAGCCAAAAGGGGGCGCAGACTGAAGCTTTCTTT. Protein sequence: CASSQKGAQTEAFF.

This chain connects TRBV7-2 to TRBJ1-1; perhaps TRBD1 as D (5 bases). Germline V gives CDR1 SGHTA, CDR2 FQGNSA. Trimming shortened V by 5 bases and J by 3 bases, and 10 bases separated the two germline ends. The CDR3 sequence is 13 residues long. The CDR3 DNA reads as TGTGCCAGCAGCCCTGACAGATACACTGAAGCTTTCTTT. Protein: CASSPDRYTEAFF.